The present entry profiles one T cell receptor beta chain with its context. The target antigen is unknown. The junction departs from germline at one end; a sequencing error may be responsible. The investigators amplified TCR beta CDR3 regions from RNA transcripts. HTBI primers were employed in a first-round RT-PCR of the TCR CDR3. TCRdb re-derived calls from the multiplex PCR reads in MiXCR, one entry per CDR3 protein. There are about 340,000 distinct CDR3 sequences in the sample; 15% to 20% occur only once, and approximately 49% lies in the top ten. This sample stems from a study of T cells in Graves' hyperthyroidism and ophthalmopathy. The CDR3 loop spans 16 amino acids. Germline CDR1 reads MNHEY; CDR2 reads SVGEGT. The study's findings and limits: Most thyroid clonotypes that were expanded above 0.001 also turned up in blood.

Graves' hyperthyroidism is called stable when ophthalmopathy does not progress within 18 months. The study excluded patients with uncontrolled infection, other autoimmune disease, pregnancy or lactation. The specimen was blood. This receptor was identified in a woman in her fifties or sixties with Graves' hyperthyroidism. The V call is TRBV6-2 or TRBV6-3, the J call TRBJ2-7, with TRBD2 as a possible D gene (6 bases). The CDR3: CASSYDPSGQSYEPYF. DNA for the CDR3: TGTGCCAGCAGTTACGACCCAAGCGGGCAGAGCTACGAGCCGTACTTC.